The 6 T cell receptor beta chains given below trace back to one sample, sequenced in a study of blood T cell repertoires in COVID-19. The method was immunoSEQ multiplex PCR; TCRdb's version includes in-frame clones alone and lacks a portion of them. The repertoire has over 150,000 clones, more than 70% of them found once; the top ten carry roughly 19%. Sequencing input: peripheral blood. The receptors stem from a man in his fifties or sixties with COVID-19, enrolled during active disease.

The CDR3 here is CASSQEWTGGGYGYTF. The CDR3 DNA reads as TGCGCCAGCAGCCAAGAGTGGACAGGCGGAGGCTATGGCTACACCTTC. This rearrangement joins TRBV4-3 to TRBJ1-2; 7 bases match TRBD1. Germline lookup yields CDR1 LGHNA and CDR2 YSLEER. The CDR3 runs to 16 residues. With 0 bases clipped from V and 4 bases from J, the junction kept 8 bases outside the gene matches.

The chain links TRBV27 to TRBJ1-5; weak D call: TRBD1 (5 bases). The V gene lost 0 bases and the J gene lost 6 bases, with 12 bases spanning the gap. The CDR3 runs to 15 residues. Looked up from germline, CDR1 is MNHEY and CDR2 is SMNVEV (reference sequence). The CDR3 here is CASSLSGVEGQPQHF. The CDR3 DNA reads TGTGCCAGCAGTTTATCAGGGGTTGAAGGTCAGCCCCAGCATTTT.

The chain uses TRBV18 and TRBJ2-7; D is unclear. The CDR3 loop spans 15 amino acids. The germline gives CDR1 KGHSH, CDR2 LQKENI. The V end lost 3 bases, the J end lost 3 bases, and 15 bases lay between the germline ends. As DNA, the CDR3 is TGTGCCAGCTCACCGTCCGAAGCATCCGTCTACGAGCAGTACTTC. This gives the protein CASSPSEASVYEQYF.

The chain recombines TRBV7-2 with TRBJ1-2; 9 positions match TRBD1. Trimming removed 5 bases from V and 1 base from J; junction bases left unmatched: 5. CDR3 length: 15 amino acids. Germline V gene lookup returns CDR1 SGHTA and CDR2 FQGNSA. Here the CDR3 reads CASSQMGQGNYGYTF. CDR3 DNA sequence: TGTGCCAGCAGCCAAATGGGACAGGGTAACTATGGCTACACCTTC.

The chain joins TRBV7-6 to TRBJ2-2, with TRBD2 identical over 8 bases. V gave up 8 bases and J gave up 4 bases; unmatched junction bases: 6. Germline lookup yields CDR1 SGHVS and CDR2 FNYEAQ. CDR3 length: 14 residues. The CDR3 bases are TGTGCCAGCTTCCGGGGGGGGCCCACCGGGGAGCTGTTTTTT. Its translation is CASFRGGPTGELFF.

This clone is a singleton in its sample. The chain uses TRBV19 and TRBJ2-1, with TRBD2 matching 14 bases. The CDR3 is made up of 19 amino acids. Trimming took 5 bases from V and 8 from J; bases not matched to a gene: 17. CDR1 LNHDA and CDR2 SQIVND come from the germline V gene (reference sequence). This CDR3 reads CASSSPGTSGRIGGDEQFF. The CDR3 bases are TGTGCCAGTAGTTCCCCCGGGACTAGCGGGAGAATAGGGGGGGATGAGCAGTTCTTC.